This paragraph reports one TCR beta chain. Antigen unknown. The data were taken from a study of T cell responses to AZD1222 COVID-19 vaccine. Findings and limits, study-wide: Donors skewed white British and female; clonal diversity was possibly underestimated. Elevations in Spike-specific TCR breadth and depth followed administration of two AZD1222 doses.

The CDR3 contains 13 residues. Germline CDR1 and CDR2: KGHSH and LQKENI. V was clipped by 3 bases and J by 0 bases, with 5 bases between them. Method: immunoSEQ multiplex PCR; TCRdb's copy keeps in-frame clones and lacks some. The repertoire holds about 92,000 clones, with under 95% as singletons. This chain connects TRBV18 to TRBJ2-5; D not resolved. The TCR was taken from an adult in good health. Sequenced material: peripheral blood, taken on day 0 of AZD1222 vaccination. DNA of the CDR3: TGTGCCAGCTCACCCCGGGACCAAGAGACCCAGTACTTC. Amino acid sequence: CASSPRDQETQYF.